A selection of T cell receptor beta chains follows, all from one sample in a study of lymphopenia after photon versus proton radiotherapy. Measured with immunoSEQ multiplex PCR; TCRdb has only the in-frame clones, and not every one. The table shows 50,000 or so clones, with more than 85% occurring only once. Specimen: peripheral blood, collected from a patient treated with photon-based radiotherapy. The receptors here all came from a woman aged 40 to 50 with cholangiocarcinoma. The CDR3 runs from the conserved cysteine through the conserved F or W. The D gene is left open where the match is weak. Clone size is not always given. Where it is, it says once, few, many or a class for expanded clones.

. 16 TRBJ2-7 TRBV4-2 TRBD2 TGTGCCAGCAGCCAAGATCCCGGACTAGCGATTGGCGAGCAGTACTTC CASSQDPGLAIGEQYF
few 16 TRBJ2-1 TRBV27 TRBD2 TGTGCCAGCAGTTCATCTACTAGCGGGAGGGTGGATGAGCAGTTCTTC CASSSSTSGRVDEQFF
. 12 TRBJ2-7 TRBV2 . TGTGCCGGACGAATCTACGGAGTCGAGCAGTACTTC CAGRIYGVEQYF
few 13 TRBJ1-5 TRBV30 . TGTGCCTGGAGTGTACTTGGGGGCCGACCCCAGCATTTT CAWSVLGGRPQHF
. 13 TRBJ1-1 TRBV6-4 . TGTGCCAGCAGTGATGGAACGCGGACTGAAGCTTTCTTT CASSDGTRTEAFF
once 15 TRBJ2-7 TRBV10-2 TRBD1 TGCGCCAGCAGTGAATGGGGACCAGGGACAGACGAGCAGTACTTC CASSEWGPGTDEQYF
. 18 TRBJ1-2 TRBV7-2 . TGTGCCAGCACGCCTGGGGGCACAGGGAGTATTGGTAACTATGGCTACACCTTC CASTPGGTGSIGNYGYTF
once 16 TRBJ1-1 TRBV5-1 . TGCGCCAGCAGCTTGCGCGGATGGGGGATGAACACTGAAGCTTTCTTT CASSLRGWGMNTEAFF
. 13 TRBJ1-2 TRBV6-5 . TGTGCCAGCTCCAGAGGGGAGGCTTATGGCTACACCTTC CASSRGEAYGYTF
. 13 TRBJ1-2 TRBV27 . TGTGCCAGCAGTCCTCGGACGGGTTATGGCTACACCTTC CASSPRTGYGYTF
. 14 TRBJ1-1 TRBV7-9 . TGTGCCACCGGGACGGGACTCATGAACACTGAAGCTTTCTTT CATGTGLMNTEAFF
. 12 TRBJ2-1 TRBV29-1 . TGCAGCGTTGGGCGGGGCTACAATGAGCAGTTCTTC CSVGRGYNEQFF
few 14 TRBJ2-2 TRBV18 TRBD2 TGTGCCAGCTCGCCTCGGGAGGGGACCGGGGAGCTGTTTTTT CASSPREGTGELFF
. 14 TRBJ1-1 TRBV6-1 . TGTGCCAGCAGTCCTAAAGCCCAAGGGGCTGAAGCTTTCTTT CASSPKAQGAEAFF
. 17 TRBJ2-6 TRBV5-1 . TGCGCCAGCAGAGAGGTGAAACCTCTATCTGGGGCCAACGTCCTGACTTTC CASREVKPLSGANVLTF
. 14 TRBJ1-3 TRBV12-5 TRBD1 TGTGCTAGTGGTAAGGGGACAGGTGGAAACACCATATATTTT CASGKGTGGNTIYF
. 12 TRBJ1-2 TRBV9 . TGTGCCAGCAGCGTATCGGCTGGGGGCTACACCTTC CASSVSAGGYTF
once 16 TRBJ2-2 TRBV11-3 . TGTGCCAGCAGCTTAGGAGGGCCTGCAGGATCCGGGGAGCTGTTTTTT CASSLGGPAGSGELFF